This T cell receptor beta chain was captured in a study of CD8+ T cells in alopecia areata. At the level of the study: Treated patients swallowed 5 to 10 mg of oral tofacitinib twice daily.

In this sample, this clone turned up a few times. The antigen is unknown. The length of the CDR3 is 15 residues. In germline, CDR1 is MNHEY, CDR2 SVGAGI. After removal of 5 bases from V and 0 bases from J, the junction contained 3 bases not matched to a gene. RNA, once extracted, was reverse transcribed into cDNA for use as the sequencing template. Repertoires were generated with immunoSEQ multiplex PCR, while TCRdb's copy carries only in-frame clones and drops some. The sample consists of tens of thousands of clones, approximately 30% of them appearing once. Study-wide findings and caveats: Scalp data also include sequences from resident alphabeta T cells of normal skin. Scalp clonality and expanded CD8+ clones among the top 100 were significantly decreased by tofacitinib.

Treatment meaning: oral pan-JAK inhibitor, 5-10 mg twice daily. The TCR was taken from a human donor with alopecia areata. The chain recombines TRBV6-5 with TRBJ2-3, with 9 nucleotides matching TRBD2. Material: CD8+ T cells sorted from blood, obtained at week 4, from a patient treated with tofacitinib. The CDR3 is CASSLAGPSTDTQYF. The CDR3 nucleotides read TGTGCCAGCAGTCTAGCGGGACCTAGCACAGATACGCAGTATTTT.